The 4 T cell receptor beta chains reported below all come from one sample, sequenced in a study of T-cell memory formation after mild COVID-19. TCRdb independently ran MiXCR on the 5' RACE reads; one entry per CDR3 protein. This table holds about 120,000 distinct CDR3 sequences, 22% found once. Sequenced sample: PBMCs or a T cell subset sorted from them (not recorded which). These receptors were obtained from a man aged 18 to 29 who had mild COVID-19 (a few samples of this study predate the infection). Cell type and time point are not known.

The rearrangement links TRBV28 to TRBJ2-1; 9 positions agree with TRBD1. The ends lost 2 bases at V and 6 bases at J; junction bases unmatched: 11. Looked up from germline, CDR1 is MDHEN and CDR2 is SYDVKM. This CDR3 is 17 amino acids long. DNA for the CDR3: TGTGCCAGCAGTTTAAGCCCCCCGGGACAGGGTTTCAATGAGCAGTTCTTC. Protein: CASSLSPPGQGFNEQFF.

This clonotype was picked up a small number of times. The chain links TRBV29-1 to TRBJ2-4; no firm D call. This CDR3 spans 14 amino acids. Germline loops: CDR1 SQVTM, CDR2 ANQGSEA. Trimming removed 0 bases from V and 2 bases from J, with 8 bases in between. DNA of the CDR3: TGCAGCGTTGAAGATGGTCAGACCAAAAACATTCAGTACTTC. Translating gives CSVEDGQTKNIQYF.

The chain joins TRBV6-5 to TRBJ2-7; 8 nucleotides match TRBD2. Losses at the gene ends were 7 bases for V and 12 bases for J; bases not matched to a gene: 11. CDR3 length: 12 residues. CDR1 is MNHEY, CDR2 SVGAGI, per germline. CDR3 coding DNA: TGTGCCAGCAACCACCCCGGGGGGGATTTGTACTTC. It is translated as CASNHPGGDLYF.

V usage is TRBV4-1 and J usage is TRBJ1-3; D may be TRBD1 (5 bases). The germline V and J ends were trimmed by 0 bases and 2 bases, with 14 bases remaining between them. Germline V CDR1 and CDR2: MGHRA, YSYEKL. The CDR3 is 17 residues long. The CDR3 bases are TGCGCCAGCAGCCAAGATACCACAGGCCCTACTGGAAACACCATATATTTT. Translated, it gives CASSQDTTGPTGNTIYF.